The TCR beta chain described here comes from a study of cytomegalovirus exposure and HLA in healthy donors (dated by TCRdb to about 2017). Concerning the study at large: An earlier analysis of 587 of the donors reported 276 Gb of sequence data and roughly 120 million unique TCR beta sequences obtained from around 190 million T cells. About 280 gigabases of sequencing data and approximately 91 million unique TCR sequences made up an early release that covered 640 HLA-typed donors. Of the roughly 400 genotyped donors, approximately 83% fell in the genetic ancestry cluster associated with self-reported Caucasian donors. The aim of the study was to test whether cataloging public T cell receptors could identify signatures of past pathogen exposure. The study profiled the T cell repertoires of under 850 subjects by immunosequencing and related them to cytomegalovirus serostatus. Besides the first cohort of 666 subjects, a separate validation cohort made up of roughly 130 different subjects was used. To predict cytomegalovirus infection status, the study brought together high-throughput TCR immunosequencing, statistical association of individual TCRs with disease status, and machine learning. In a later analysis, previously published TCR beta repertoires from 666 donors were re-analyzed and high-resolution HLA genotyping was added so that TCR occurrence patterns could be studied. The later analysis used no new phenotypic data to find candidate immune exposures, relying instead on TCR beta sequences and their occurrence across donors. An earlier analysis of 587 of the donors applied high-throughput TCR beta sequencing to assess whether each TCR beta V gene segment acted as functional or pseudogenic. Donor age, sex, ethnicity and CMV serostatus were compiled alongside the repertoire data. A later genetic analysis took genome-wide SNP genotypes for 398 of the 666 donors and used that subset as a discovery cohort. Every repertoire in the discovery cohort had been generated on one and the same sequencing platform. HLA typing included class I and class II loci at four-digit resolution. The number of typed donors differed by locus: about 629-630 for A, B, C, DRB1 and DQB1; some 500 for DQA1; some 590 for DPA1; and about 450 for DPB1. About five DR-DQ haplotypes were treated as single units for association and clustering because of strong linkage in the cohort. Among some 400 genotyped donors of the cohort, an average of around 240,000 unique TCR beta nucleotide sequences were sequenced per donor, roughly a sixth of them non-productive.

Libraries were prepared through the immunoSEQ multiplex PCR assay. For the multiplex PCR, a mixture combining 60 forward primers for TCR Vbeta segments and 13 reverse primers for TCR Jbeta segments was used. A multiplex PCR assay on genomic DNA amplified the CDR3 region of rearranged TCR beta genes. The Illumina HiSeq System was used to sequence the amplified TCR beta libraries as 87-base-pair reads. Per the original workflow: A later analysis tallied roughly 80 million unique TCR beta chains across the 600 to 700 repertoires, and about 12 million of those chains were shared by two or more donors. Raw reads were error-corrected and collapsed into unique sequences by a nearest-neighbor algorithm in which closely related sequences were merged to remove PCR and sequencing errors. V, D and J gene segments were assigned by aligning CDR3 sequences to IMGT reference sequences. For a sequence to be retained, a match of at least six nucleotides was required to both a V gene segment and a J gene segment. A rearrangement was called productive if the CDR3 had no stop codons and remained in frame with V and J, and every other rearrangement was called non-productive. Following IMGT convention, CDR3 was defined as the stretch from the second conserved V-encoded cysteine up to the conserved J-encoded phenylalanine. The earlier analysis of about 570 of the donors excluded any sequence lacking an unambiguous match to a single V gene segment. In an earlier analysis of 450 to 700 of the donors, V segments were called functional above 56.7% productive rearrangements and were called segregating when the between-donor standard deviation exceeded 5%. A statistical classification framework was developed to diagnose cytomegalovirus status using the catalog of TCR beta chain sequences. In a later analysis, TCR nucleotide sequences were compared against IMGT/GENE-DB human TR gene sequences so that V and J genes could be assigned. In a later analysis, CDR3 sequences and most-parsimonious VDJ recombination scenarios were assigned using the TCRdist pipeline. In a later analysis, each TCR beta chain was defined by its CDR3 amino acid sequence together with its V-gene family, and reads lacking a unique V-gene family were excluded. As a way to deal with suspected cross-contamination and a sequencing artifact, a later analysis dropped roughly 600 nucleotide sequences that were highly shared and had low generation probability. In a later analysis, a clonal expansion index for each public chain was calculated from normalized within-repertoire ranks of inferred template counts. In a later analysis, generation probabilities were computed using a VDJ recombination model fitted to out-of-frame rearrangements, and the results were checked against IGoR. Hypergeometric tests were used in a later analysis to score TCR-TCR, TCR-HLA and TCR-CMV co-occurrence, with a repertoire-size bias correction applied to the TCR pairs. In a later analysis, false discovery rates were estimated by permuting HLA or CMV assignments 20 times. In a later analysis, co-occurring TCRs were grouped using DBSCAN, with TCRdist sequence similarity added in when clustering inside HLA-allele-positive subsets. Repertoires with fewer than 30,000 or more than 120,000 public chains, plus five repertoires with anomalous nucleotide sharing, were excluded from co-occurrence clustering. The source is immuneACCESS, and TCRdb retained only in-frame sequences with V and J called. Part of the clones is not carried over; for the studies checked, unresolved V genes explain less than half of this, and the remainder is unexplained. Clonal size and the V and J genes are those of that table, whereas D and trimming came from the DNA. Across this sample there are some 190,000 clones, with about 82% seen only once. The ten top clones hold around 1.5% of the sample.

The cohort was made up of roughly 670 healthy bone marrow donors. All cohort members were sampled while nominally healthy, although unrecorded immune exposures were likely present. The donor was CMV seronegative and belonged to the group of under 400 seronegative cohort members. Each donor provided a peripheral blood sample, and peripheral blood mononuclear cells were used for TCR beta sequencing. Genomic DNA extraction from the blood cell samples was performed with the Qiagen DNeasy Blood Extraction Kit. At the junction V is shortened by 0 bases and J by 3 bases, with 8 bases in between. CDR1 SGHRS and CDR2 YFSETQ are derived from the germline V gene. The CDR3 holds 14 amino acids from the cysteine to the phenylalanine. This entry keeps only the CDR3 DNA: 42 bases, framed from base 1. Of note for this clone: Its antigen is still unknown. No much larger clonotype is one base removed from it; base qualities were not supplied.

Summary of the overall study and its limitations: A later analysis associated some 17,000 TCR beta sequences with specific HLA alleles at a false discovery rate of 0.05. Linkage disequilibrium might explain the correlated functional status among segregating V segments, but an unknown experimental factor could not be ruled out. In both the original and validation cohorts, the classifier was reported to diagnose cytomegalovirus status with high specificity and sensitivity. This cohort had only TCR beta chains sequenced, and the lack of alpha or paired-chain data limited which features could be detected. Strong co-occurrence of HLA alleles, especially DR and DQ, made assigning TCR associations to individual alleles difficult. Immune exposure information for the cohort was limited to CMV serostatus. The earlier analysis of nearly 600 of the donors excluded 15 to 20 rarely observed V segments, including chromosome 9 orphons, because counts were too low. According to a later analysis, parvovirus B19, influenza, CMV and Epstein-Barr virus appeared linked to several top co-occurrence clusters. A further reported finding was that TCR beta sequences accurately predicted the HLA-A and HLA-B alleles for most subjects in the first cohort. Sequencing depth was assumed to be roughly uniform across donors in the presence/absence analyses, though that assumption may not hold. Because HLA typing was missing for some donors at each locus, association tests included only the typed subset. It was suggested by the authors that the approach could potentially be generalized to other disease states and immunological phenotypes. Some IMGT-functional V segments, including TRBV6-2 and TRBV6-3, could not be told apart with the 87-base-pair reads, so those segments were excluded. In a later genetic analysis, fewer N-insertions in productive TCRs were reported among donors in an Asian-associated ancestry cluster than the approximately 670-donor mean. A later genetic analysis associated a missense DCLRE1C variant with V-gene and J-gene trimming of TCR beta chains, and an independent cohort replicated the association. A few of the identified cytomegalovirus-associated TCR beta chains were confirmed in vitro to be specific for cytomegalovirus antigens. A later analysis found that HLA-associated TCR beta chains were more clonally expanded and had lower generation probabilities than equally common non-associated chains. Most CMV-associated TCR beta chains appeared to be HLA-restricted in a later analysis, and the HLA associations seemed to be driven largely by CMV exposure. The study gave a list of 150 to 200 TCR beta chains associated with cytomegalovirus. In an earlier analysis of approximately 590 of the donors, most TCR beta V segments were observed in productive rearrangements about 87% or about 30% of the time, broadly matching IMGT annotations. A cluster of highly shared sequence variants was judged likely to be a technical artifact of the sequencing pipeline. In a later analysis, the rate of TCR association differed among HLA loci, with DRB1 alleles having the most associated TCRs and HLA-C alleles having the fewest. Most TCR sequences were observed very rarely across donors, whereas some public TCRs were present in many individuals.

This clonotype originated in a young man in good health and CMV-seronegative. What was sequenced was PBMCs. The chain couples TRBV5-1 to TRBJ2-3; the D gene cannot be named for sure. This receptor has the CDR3 CASSLAAETDTQYF. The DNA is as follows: TGCGCCAGCAGCTTGGCCGCTGAGACAGATACGCAGTATTTT.